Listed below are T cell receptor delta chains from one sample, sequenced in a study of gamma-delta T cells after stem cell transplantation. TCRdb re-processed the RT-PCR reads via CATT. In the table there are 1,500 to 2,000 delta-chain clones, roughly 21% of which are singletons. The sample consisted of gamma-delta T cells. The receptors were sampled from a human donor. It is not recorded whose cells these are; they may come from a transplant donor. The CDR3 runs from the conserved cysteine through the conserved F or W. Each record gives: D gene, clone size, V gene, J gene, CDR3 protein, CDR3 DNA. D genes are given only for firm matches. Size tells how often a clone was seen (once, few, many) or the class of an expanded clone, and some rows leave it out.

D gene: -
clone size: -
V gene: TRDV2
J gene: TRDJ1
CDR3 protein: CACDTVLPYTDKLIF
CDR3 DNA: TGTGCCTGTGACACCGTCCTCCCGTACACCGATAAACTCATCTTT

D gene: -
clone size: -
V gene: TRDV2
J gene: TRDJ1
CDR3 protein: CACDTVDGGDTDKLIF
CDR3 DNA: TGTGCCTGTGACACCGTTGATGGTGGGGACACCGATAAACTCATCTTT

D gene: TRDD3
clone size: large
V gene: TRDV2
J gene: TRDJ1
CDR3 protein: CACDPVGDTRWTDKLIF
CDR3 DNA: TGTGCCTGTGACCCGGTGGGGGATACGCGATGGACCGATAAACTCATCTTT

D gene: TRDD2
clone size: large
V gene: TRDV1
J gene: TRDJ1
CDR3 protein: CALGELIPTDSYTDKLIF
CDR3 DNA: TGTGCTCTTGGGGAACTAATTCCTACGGATTCGTACACCGATAAACTCATCTTT

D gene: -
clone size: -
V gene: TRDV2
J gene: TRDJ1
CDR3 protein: CACDALDGRTDKLIF
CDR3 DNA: TGTGCCTGTGACGCTCTTGACGGGAGGACCGATAAACTCATCTTT

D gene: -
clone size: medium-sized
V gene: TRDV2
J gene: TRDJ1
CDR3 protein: CACDKVGTHYTDKLIF
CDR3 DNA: TGTGCCTGTGACAAGGTAGGAACCCATTACACCGATAAACTCATCTTT

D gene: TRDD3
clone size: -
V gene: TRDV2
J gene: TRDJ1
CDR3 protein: CACDSLLGDGRTDKLIF
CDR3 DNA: TGTGCCTGTGACTCGTTACTGGGGGATGGACGAACCGATAAACTCATCTTT

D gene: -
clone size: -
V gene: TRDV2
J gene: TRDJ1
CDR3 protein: CACDTLRDTDKLIF
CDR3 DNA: TGTGCCTGTGACACCCTACGGGACACCGATAAACTCATCTTT

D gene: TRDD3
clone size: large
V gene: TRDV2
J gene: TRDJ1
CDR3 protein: CACDGLGDTGDNKLIF
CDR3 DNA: TGTGCCTGTGACGGACTGGGGGATACGGGAGATAATAAACTCATCTTT

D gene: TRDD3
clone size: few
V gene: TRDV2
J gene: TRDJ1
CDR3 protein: CACDRLNWGSLRVGTDKLIF
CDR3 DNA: TGTGCCTGTGACAGACTCAACTGGGGGTCCCTTAGGGTGGGGACCGATAAACTCATCTTT

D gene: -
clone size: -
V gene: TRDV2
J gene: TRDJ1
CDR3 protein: CACDTITTVGVYLTDKLIF
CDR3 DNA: TGTGCCTGTGACACCATAACCACTGTGGGGGTTTACCTCACCGATAAACTCATCTTT

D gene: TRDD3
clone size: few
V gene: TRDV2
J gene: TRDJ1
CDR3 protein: CACDTVTGGTYPQLIF
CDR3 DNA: TGTGCCTGTGACACCGTCACTGGGGGAACTTATCCCCAACTCATCTTT

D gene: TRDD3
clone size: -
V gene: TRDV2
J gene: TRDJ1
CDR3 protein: CACDPLLGDITDKLIF
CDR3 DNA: TGTGCCTGTGACCCACTACTGGGGGATATAACCGATAAACTCATCTTT

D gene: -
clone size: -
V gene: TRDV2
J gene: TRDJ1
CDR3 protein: CACDALSPFRREGQSLPDKLIF
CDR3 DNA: TGTGCCTGTGACGCCTTGTCCCCTTTCCGCCGCGAGGGACAATCCCTTCCCGATAAGCTCATCTTT

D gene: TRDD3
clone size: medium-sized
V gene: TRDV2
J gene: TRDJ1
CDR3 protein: CACDTVGGFDKLIF
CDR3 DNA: TGTGCCTGTGACACCGTAGGGGGATTCGATAAACTCATCTTT

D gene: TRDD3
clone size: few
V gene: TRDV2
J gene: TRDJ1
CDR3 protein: CACDTVPSTGGSDTDKLIF
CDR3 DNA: TGTGCCTGTGACACCGTCCCCTCTACTGGGGGATCGGACACCGATAAACTCATCTTT

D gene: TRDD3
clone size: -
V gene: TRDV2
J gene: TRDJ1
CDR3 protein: CACDTVTGDPRGHDKLIF
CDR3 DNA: TGTGCCTGTGACACCGTTACTGGGGACCCAAGGGGTCACGATAAACTCATCTTT

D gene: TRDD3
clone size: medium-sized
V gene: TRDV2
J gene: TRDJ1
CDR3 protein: CACDTVRGIKYTDKLIF
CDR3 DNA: TGTGCCTGTGACACCGTAAGGGGGATAAAATACACCGATAAACTCATCTTT

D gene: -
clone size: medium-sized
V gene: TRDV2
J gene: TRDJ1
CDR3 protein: CACDTLAPGKTDKLIF
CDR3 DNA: TGTGCCTGTGACACCCTGGCCCCGGGGAAGACCGATAAACTCATCTTT

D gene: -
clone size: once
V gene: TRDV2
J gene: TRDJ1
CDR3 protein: CACDTVSPTIAEIRVLPDKLIF
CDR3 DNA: TGTGCCTGTGACACAGTGTCTCCTACAATCGCGGAGATACGCGTTCTCCCCGATAAACTCATCTTT

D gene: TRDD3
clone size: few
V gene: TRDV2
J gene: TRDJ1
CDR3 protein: CACDTVERTGGTYTDKLIF
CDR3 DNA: TGTGCCTGTGACACCGTTGAGAGGACTGGGGGTACGTACACCGATAAACTCATCTTT

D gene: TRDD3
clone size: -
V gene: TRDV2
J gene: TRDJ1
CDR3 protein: CACDTVSPGGLGDKLIF
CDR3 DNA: TGTGCCTGTGACACCGTCTCTCCTGGGGGATTAGGCGATAAACTCATCTTT

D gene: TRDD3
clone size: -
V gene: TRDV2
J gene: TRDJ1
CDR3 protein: CACDTVGDTYTDKLIF
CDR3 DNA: TGTGCCTGTGACACCGTGGGGGATACCTACACCGATAAACTCATCTTT

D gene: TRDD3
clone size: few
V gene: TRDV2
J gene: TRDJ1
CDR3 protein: CACDTLRTGGPPPYTDKLIF
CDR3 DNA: TGTGCCTGTGACACCCTCCGTACTGGGGGCCCTCCCCCGTACACCGATAAACTCATCTTT

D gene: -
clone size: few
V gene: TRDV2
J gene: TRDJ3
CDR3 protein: CACDTAGELSWDTRQMFF
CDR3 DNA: TGTGCCTGTGACACCGCTGGGGAATTGTCCTGGGACACCCGACAGATGTTTTTC

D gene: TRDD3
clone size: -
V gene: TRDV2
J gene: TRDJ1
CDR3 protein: CACDTVITGGFNTDKLIF
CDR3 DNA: TGTGCCTGTGACACAGTCATTACTGGGGGATTCAACACCGATAAACTCATCTTT

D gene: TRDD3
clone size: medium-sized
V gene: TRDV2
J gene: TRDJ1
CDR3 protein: CACDTLLGDTRRTDKLIF
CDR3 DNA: TGTGCCTGTGACACCCTACTGGGGGATACGCGGCGCACCGATAAACTCATCTTT

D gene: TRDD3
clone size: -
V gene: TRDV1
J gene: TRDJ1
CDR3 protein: CALGGIYLYWGIHGNTDKLIF
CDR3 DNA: TGTGCTCTTGGGGGTATCTACCTTTACTGGGGGATACATGGGAACACCGATAAACTCATCTTT

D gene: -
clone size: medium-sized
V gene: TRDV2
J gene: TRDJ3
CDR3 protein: CACDTVTESSWDTRQMFF
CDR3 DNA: TGTGCCTGTGACACCGTGACTGAGTCCTCCTGGGACACCCGACAGATGTTTTTC

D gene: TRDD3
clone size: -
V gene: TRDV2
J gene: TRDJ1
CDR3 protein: CACDAVLGDTFQRSTDKLIF
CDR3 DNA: TGTGCCTGTGACGCCGTGCTGGGGGATACGTTCCAGAGAAGCACCGATAAACTCATCTTT

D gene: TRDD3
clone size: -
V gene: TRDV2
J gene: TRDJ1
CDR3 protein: CACDTIGDTGELIF
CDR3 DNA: TGTGCCTGTGACACCATTGGGGATACTGGGGAACTCATCTTT

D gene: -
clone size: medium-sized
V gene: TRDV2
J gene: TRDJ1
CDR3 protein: CACDPLTTYTDKLIF
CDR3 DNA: TGTGCCTGTGACCCCCTTACTACGTACACCGATAAACTCATCTTT

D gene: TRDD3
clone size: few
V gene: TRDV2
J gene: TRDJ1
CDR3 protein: CACDVLGDTKSDKLIF
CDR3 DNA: TGTGCCTGTGACGTACTGGGGGATACGAAGTCCGATAAACTCATCTTT

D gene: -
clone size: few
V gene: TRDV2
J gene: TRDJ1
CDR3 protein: CACDTVVSTTGTNTDKLIF
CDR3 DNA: TGTGCCTGTGACACCGTCGTTTCGACGACGGGGACTAACACCGATAAACTCATCTTT

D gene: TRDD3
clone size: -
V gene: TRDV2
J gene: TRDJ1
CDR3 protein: CACDPVSQLTGGRILDKLIF
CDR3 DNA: TGTGCCTGTGACCCCGTATCCCAGCTTACTGGGGGACGCATTCTCGATAAACTCATCTTT

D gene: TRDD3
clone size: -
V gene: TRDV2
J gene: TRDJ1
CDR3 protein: CACDTVTVSGDTRTDKLIF
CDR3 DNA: TGTGCCTGTGACACCGTTACGGTTTCGGGGGATACGCGCACCGATAAACTCATCTTT

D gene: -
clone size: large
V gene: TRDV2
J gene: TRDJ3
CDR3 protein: CACDSLGSLRSWDTRQMFF
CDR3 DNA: TGTGCCTGTGATTCTCTGGGGTCCTTGCGCTCCTGGGACACCCGACAGATGTTTTTC

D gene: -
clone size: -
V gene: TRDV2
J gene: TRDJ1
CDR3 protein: CACDQLRGQYTDKLIF
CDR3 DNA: TGTGCCTGTGACCAGCTTCGGGGCCAGTACACCGATAAACTCATCTTT

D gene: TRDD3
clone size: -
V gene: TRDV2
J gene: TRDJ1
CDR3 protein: CACDTLGDTTDKLIF
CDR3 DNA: TGTGCCTGTGACACGCTGGGGGATACAACTGATAAACTCATCTTT

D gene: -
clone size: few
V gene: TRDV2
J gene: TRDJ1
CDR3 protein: CACDSLGKTPNTDKLIF
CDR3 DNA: TGTGCCTGTGACTCCCTGGGGAAGACCCCCAACACCGATAAACTCATCTTT

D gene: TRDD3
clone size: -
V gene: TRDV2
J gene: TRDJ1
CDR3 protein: CACDTGDGGYPNKLIF
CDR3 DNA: TGTGCCTGTGACACCGGCGATGGGGGATACCCCAATAAACTCATCTTT

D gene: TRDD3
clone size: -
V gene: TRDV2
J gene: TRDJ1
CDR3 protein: CACDTVWGSDTDKLIF
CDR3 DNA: TGTGCCTGTGACACCGTCTGGGGGTCAGACACCGATAAACTCATCTTT

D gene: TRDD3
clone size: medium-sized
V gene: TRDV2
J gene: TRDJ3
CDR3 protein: CACDTAMVGDGGYTSSWDTRQMFF
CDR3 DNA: TGTGCCTGTGACACCGCGATGGTTGGGGATGGGGGATATACAAGCTCCTGGGACACCCGACAGATGTTTTTC

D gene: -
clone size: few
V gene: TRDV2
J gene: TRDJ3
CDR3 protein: CACDTGGLVAATTGSRDTRQIFF
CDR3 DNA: TGTGCCTGTGACACCGGGGGTTTGGTTGCGGCAACTACTGGCTCGAGGGACACCCGACAGATATTTTTC

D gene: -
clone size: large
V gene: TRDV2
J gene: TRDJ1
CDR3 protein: CACDPAGALRGKLIF
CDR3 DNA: TGTGCCTGTGACCCGGCCGGGGCCTTAAGGGGTAAACTCATCTTT

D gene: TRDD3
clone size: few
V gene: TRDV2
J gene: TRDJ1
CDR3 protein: CACDTVSGGDDKLIF
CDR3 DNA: TGTGCCTGTGACACCGTTAGTGGGGGAGACGATAAACTCATCTTT

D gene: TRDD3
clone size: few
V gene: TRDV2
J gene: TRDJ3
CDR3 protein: CACDTAEGAGGSSSWDTRQMFF
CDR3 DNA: TGTGCCTGTGACACCGCGGAGGGAGCTGGGGGATCCAGCTCCTGGGACACCCGACAGATGTTTTTC

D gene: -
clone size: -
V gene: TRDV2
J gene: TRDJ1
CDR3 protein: CACDKVSPRDTEYTDKLIF
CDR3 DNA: TGTGCCTGTGACAAGGTTAGCCCTCGAGATACGGAGTACACCGATAAACTCATCTTT

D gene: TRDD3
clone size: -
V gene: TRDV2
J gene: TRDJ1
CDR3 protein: CACDGLGDSPHTDKLIF
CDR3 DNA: TGTGCCTGTGACGGACTGGGGGATAGCCCGCACACCGATAAACTCATCTTT

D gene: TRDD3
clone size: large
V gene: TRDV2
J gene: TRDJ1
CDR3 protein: CACDIAGGYHPAEPDKLIF
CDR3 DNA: TGTGCCTGTGACATTGCTGGGGGATACCATCCCGCTGAGCCCGATAAACTCATCTTT

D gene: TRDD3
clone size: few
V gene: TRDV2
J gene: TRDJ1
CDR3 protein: CACDTVSPTSLLGDTDKLIF
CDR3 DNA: TGTGCCTGTGACACCGTCTCTCCTACTTCCTTACTGGGGGACACCGATAAACTCATCTTT

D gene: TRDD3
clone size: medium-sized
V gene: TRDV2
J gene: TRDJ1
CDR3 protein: CACDRLLGDTLPDTDKLIF
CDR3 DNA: TGTGCCTGTGACAGGCTACTGGGGGATACGCTTCCGGACACCGATAAACTCATCTTT

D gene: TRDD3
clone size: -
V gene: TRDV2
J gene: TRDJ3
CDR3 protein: CACDAPTGGYGKSSWDTRQMFF
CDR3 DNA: TGTGCCTGTGACGCTCCTACTGGGGGATACGGAAAGAGCTCCTGGGATACCCGACAGATGTTTTTC

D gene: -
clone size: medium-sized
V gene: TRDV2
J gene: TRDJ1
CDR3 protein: CACDLMGLIEYTDKLIF
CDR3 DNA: TGTGCCTGTGACTTGATGGGATTGATTGAGTACACCGATAAACTCATCTTT

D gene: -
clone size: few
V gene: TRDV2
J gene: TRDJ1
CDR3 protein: CACDSVGTPYTDKLIF
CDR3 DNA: TGTGCCTGTGACTCGGTAGGGACTCCATACACCGATAAACTCATCTTT

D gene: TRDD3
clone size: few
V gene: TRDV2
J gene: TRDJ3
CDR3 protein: CACDNTGGRTSWDTRQMFF
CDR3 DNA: TGTGCCTGTGACAATACTGGGGGACGGACCTCCTGGGACACCCGACAGATGTTTTTC

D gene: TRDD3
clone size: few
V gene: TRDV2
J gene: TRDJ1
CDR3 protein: CACDTLGTGEYTDKLIF
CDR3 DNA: TGTGCCTGTGACACTCTGGGTACTGGGGAGTACACCGATAAACTCATCTTT